This T cell receptor (beta chain) was observed in a study of shared clonotypes between healthy human individuals. Study outcomes and limitations: Naive subsets tended to show greater estimated richness than memory subsets.

With V trimmed by 0 bases and J by 10 bases, 11 bases remained unmatched. The CDR3 spans 15 residues. Germline V gene sequence: CDR1 GTSNPN, CDR2 SVGIG (reference sequence). Naive CD8 cells, CD45RO-negative and positively selected for CCR7, excluded terminally differentiated effector memory CD45RA+ cells. The assay was immunoSEQ multiplex PCR, and TCRdb's table has in-frame clones only and misses some. Of around 1.9 million clones listed, 90% to 95% are singletons. As concerns this clone: Its antigen is as yet unknown.

The sample consisted of naive CD8+ T cells from PBMCs. The sequence derives from a man aged 18 to 30 in good health. Some clones in this sample may be carry-over from other donors' samples. This chain joins TRBV30 and TRBJ2-1; 8 bases agree with TRBD2. This chain's CDR3 is CAWSVGRVAGQEQFF. For the CDR3, the DNA is TGTGCCTGGAGTGTAGGGAGGGTAGCGGGACAAGAGCAGTTCTTC. The full variable domain, rest sourced from reference TRBV30 and TRBJ2-1, is SQTIHQWPATLVQPVGSPLSLECTVEGTSNPNLYWYRQAAGRGLQLLFYSVGIGQISSEVPQNLSASRPQDRQFILSSKKLLLSDSGFYLCAWSVGRVAGQEQFFGPGTRLTVL.